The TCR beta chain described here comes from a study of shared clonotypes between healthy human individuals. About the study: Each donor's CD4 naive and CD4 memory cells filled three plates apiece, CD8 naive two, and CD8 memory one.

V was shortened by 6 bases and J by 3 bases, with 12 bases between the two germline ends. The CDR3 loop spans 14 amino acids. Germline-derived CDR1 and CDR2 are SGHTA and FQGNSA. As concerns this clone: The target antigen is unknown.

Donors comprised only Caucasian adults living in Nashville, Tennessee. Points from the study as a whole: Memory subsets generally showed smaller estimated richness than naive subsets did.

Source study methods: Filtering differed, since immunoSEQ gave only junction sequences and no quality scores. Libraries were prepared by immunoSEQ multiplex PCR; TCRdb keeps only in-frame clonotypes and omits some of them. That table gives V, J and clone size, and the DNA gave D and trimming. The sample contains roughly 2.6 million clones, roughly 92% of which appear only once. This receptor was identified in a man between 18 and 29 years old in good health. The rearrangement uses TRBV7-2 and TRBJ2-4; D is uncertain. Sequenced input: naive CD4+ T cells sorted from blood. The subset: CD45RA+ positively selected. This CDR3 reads CASSSLGFKNIQYF. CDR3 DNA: TGTGCCAGCAGTTCTTTGGGATTCAAAAACATTCAGTACTTC.